Listed here is a single T cell receptor (beta chain). Its antigen remains unknown. This sample was taken from a study of T cell responses to AZD1222 COVID-19 vaccine. Findings and caveats of the study: It should be noted that donors were predominantly white British and more often female, and clonal diversity was possibly underestimated.

Sequenced by immunoSEQ multiplex PCR; TCRdb stores in-frame clones only, minus some. Among 110,000 to 150,000 clones listed, 85% to 95% were seen once. The sequencing used peripheral blood, collected on day 0 of AZD1222 vaccination. The sequence came from an adult in good health.

CDR3 loop: CASSQARAVQETQYF. The CDR3 region has the DNA TGTGCCAGCAGCCAAGCCCGAGCGGTCCAAGAGACCCAGTACTTC. This chain uses TRBV4-2 with TRBJ2-5; perhaps TRBD2 as D (5 bases). Germline assignment: CDR1 LGHNA and CDR2 YNFKEQ. The CDR3 length is 15 residues. Trimming shortened V by 1 base and J by 1 base, and 10 bases separated the two germline ends.